The 6 T cell receptor beta chains in this list originate from one sample, sequenced in a study of molecular identifiers for immune sequencing clone quantification. In TCRdb, the PCR reads were re-called with MiXCR into one record per CDR3 protein. The sample records about 640,000 distinct CDR3 sequences, just under 20% being singletons. The sample consisted of naive CD8+ T cells from blood, with Jurkat cell RNA spiked in. Subset described: FACS-sorted CD8+CD4-CCR7+CD45RA+ naive T cells. The receptors originated from a human donor in good health. Some libraries in this study had Jurkat cell RNA spiked in.

With respect to this clonotype: Possible read error: a much larger clone is one base away. The J gene is TRBJ2-3, the V gene TRBV6-5; possibly TRBD2 for D (5 bases). The CDR3 is made up of 15 amino acids. The germline V gene encodes CDR1 MNHEY and CDR2 SVGAGI. V was pared by 1 base and J by 0 bases, with 8 bases between. CDR3 in DNA: TGTGCCAGCAGTTACTTAGCGATTAGCACAGATACGCAGTATTTT. Translating it yields CASSYLAISTDTQYF.

V is TRBV7-9 and J is TRBJ2-7, with 12 bases fitting TRBD2. Germline V lookup: CDR1 SEHNR, CDR2 FQNEAQ (reference sequence). Losses at the gene ends were 5 bases for V and 6 bases for J; bases not matched to a gene: 8. The CDR3 extends over 15 amino acids. CDR3 in DNA: TGTGCCAGCAGCCCCAGGACTAGCGGGAACCCCGAGCAGTACTTC. Protein: CASSPRTSGNPEQYF.

This clonotype has at least ten counts. An end of the junction differs from the germline gene, which may be a read error. The DNA of the CDR3 is TGTGCCAGCAGCTTGGGACTAGCGGGAGGCAATGAGCAGTTCTTC. It yields the protein CASSLGLAGGNEQFF. This chain joins TRBV5-1 and TRBJ2-1, with 15 bases matching TRBD2. The CDR3 extends over 15 amino acids. Looked up from germline, CDR1 is SGHRS and CDR2 is YFSETQ.

This clonotype was picked up many times. The chain recombines TRBV4-3 with TRBJ2-7, with 8 nucleotides matching TRBD2. V dropped 0 bases and J dropped 3; count of bases not matched to a gene: 10. The length of the CDR3 is 17 residues. Germline CDR1 is LGHNA and CDR2 is YSLEER. This CDR3 reads CASSQEEPGLVHYEQYF. The CDR3 DNA follows: TGCGCCAGCAGCCAAGAAGAACCGGGACTAGTGCACTACGAGCAGTACTTC.

This clonotype occurred a few times. At one end the junction does not follow the germline gene, possibly because of a read error. The genes are TRBV3-1 and TRBJ2-5; 14 nucleotides agree with TRBD2. The length of the CDR3 is 15 residues. Germline assignment: CDR1 LGHDT and CDR2 YNNKEL (reference sequence). The CDR3 coding sequence is TGTGCCAGCACCCAAGGACTAGCGGGAGGCGAGACCCAGTACTTC. It is translated as CASTQGLAGGETQYF.

This clonotype was recorded at least ten times. The rearrangement links TRBV19 to TRBJ2-7; D ambiguous. The CDR3 consists of 13 residues. The V gene lost 3 bases and the J gene lost 2 bases, with 8 bases spanning the gap. The germline CDR1 and CDR2 sequences are LNHDA and SQIVND (reference sequence). CDR3 loop: CASSIRPAYEQYF. The CDR3 DNA reads TGTGCCAGTAGTATTCGCCCAGCCTACGAGCAGTACTTC.